This TCR beta chain was documented in a study of cytomegalovirus exposure and HLA in healthy donors. The study's findings and limits: Reportedly, diagnosis of cytomegalovirus status by the classifier showed high specificity and sensitivity.

CDR3 length equals 15 residues. With 4 bases clipped from V and 7 bases from J, the junction kept 13 bases outside the gene matches. The germline CDR1 and CDR2 sequences are SGHRS and YFSETQ. Assay: immunoSEQ multiplex PCR; the TCRdb copy retains only in-frame clones and omits some. This table holds over 60,000 clones, about 95% found once. Notes on this clone: Its antigen is not known.

The sequence was obtained from a man younger than 35 in good health and CMV-seronegative. V usage is TRBV5-1 and J usage is TRBJ2-7; TRBD1 matches at 8 bases. The sample consisted of PBMCs. CDR3 DNA sequence: TGCGCCAGCAGCATCTGGGACAGGCGGCAGGGGGAGCAGTACTTC. Amino acids: CASSIWDRRQGEQYF. The entire variable domain, with the rest obtained from reference TRBV5-1 and TRBJ2-7, is as follows: KAGVTQTPRYLIKTRGQQVTLSCSPISGHRSVSWYQQTPGQGLQFLFEYFSETQRNKGNFPGRFSGRQFSNSRSEMNVSTLELGDSALYLCASSIWDRRQGEQYFGPGTRLTVT.